The 24 T cell receptor beta chains listed next were all sequenced from one sample in a study of blood T cell repertoires in COVID-19. The repertoire was sequenced with immunoSEQ multiplex PCR; TCRdb's copy has only in-frame clones and lacks some. Of hundreds of thousands of clones in the sample, about 91% were seen once. The sequencing sample was made of peripheral blood. The receptor set was obtained from a woman in her twenties or thirties with COVID-19, enrolled during active disease.

As to this clone: A read error may account for a junction end that differs from germline. The chain employs TRBV3-1 (or the pseudogene TRBV3-2) and TRBJ1-4; TRBD1 agrees at 7 bases. The CDR3 sequence is 13 residues long. The V gene's germline CDR1 is LGHDT and CDR2 YNNKEL (reference sequence). Here the CDR3 DNA reads TGTGCCAGCAGCCAAGAAGGGACAGCATTTGTCCTTTTT. Its protein is CASSQEGTAFVLF.

This chain joins TRBV7-2 and TRBJ1-4, with 9 bases lining up with TRBD1. Germline values: CDR1 SGHTA, CDR2 FQGNSA. This CDR3 is 16 amino acids long. Trimming removed 4 bases from V and 0 bases from J; junction bases left unmatched: 3. The CDR3 region is CASSSGQGTTNEKLFF. DNA for the CDR3: TGTGCCAGCAGCTCAGGACAGGGGACAACTAATGAAAAACTGTTTTTT.

This chain links TRBV19 with TRBJ1-1; D gene ambiguous. Germline CDR1 LNHDA, CDR2 SQIVND (reference sequence). The CDR3 length is 12 residues. Trimming pared 3 bases from V and 8 bases from J, leaving 10 bases between. As DNA, the CDR3 is TGTGCCAGTAGTATGGGTGCGGCGGAAGCTTTCTTT. Translation gives CASSMGAAEAFF.

The chain is built from TRBV10-3 and TRBJ2-5, with TRBD2 as a possible D gene (6 bases). The germline V and J ends were trimmed by 4 bases and 5 bases, with 8 bases remaining between them. Germline CDR1 and CDR2: ENHRY and SYGVKD. The CDR3 is 12 amino acids. CDR3 nucleotides: TGTGCCATCAGTGCCCGGGGGGAGACCCAGTACTTC. Its protein is CAISARGETQYF.

The V gene is TRBV29-1, the J gene TRBJ2-5, with D possibly TRBD1 on 5 matching bases. CDR3 length: 12 residues. Between the trimmed V and J ends, which lost 6 bases and 4 bases, there was a span of 12 bases. From germline, CDR1 is SQVTM and CDR2 ANQGSEA. The CDR3 here is CSVRLQGETQYF. The CDR3 coding sequence is TGCAGCGTGAGACTGCAGGGAGAGACCCAGTACTTC.

The rearrangement links TRBV3-1 (or the pseudogene TRBV3-2) to TRBJ2-5; no firm D call. This CDR3 is 17 amino acids long. Germline assignment: CDR1 LGHDT and CDR2 YNNKEL (reference sequence). V lost 2 bases and J lost 4, with 20 bases in between. The CDR3 region is CASSQPAGFSIGETQYF. In DNA form, the CDR3 reads TGTGCCAGCAGCCAACCGGCCGGGTTTTCGATTGGAGAGACCCAGTACTTC.

The rearrangement uses TRBV18 and TRBJ1-1; weak D call: TRBD1 (6 bases). The V end was cut by 0 bases, the J end by 7 bases, with 15 bases between. Germline CDR1 reads KGHSH; CDR2 reads LQKENI. The CDR3 sequence is 15 residues long. The CDR3 coding sequence is TGTGCCAGCTCACCACCGGACAGTGCGGCAATTGAAGCTTTCTTT. Translation: CASSPPDSAAIEAFF.

The chain combines TRBV7-2 with TRBJ2-3, with 9 bases matching TRBD1. Per the germline V gene, CDR1 is SGHTA and CDR2 is FQGNSA. The CDR3 has 17 residues. V dropped 5 bases and J dropped 4; count of bases not matched to a gene: 13. CDR3 sequence (DNA): TGTGCCAGCAGCCGGAGACAGGGGGGGTCGAGATCAGATACGCAGTATTTT. Protein: CASSRRQGGSRSDTQYF.

V is TRBV6-5 and J is TRBJ1-1, with 7 bases fitting TRBD1. Germline CDR1 MNHEY, CDR2 SVGAGI. CDR3 length equals 14 residues. V lost 7 bases to trimming and J lost 1 base; unmatched junction nucleotides: 6. As DNA, the CDR3 is TGTGCCAGCAATAACCGGGACAGGAACACTGAAGCTTTCTTT. Translating gives CASNNRDRNTEAFF.

The genes are TRBV6-5 and TRBJ2-5; 9 bases map to TRBD1. From germline, CDR1 is MNHEY and CDR2 SVGAGI. Unmatched junction bases numbered 11, after V lost 7 bases and J lost 5 bases. There are 15 residues in the CDR3. In nucleotides, the CDR3 is TGTGCCAGCAAGGATGGGACAGGGCGATTCGAGACCCAGTACTTC. Amino acids: CASKDGTGRFETQYF.

This clone was recorded a few times. This rearrangement joins TRBV18 to TRBJ2-3; D is perhaps TRBD1 (5 bases). Germline CDR1 reads KGHSH; CDR2 reads LQKENI. The V end lost 4 bases, the J end lost 2 bases, and 7 bases lay between the germline ends. This CDR3 is built from 13 residues. CDR3 sequence reads: CASSQGYTDTQYF. Here the CDR3 DNA reads TGTGCCAGCTCACAGGGGTACACAGATACGCAGTATTTT.

The chain carries TRBV25-1 and TRBJ1-6, with D possibly TRBD1 on 5 matching bases. CDR3 size: 16 residues. The germline CDR1 and CDR2 sequences are MGHDK and SYGVNS. With 3 bases removed from V and 1 base from J, the gap between germline ends came to 10 bases. The DNA for the CDR3 is TGTGCCAGCAGTGAGGCAGGGAGGTCCTATAATTCACCCCTCCACTTT. Protein sequence: CASSEAGRSYNSPLHF.

CDR3 protein: CASFPGGVGTDTQYF. CDR3 bases: TGCGCCAGTTTCCCAGGGGGTGTGGGCACAGATACGCAGTATTTT. V usage is TRBV5-1 and J usage is TRBJ2-3, with 7 positions matching TRBD1. The V segment lost 8 bases and the J segment 1 base; nucleotides outside the gene matches: 10. This CDR3 comprises 15 residues. In germline, CDR1 is SGHRS, CDR2 YFSETQ.

The V call is TRBV5-4, the J call TRBJ2-3; the match to TRBD2 covers 8 bases. The V gene's germline CDR1 is SGHNT and CDR2 YYREEE (reference sequence). There are 15 residues in the CDR3. V gave up 0 bases and J gave up 8 bases; unmatched junction bases: 8. The CDR3 loop is CASSLAKAGALTQYF. In nucleotides, the CDR3 is TGTGCCAGCAGCTTGGCCAAAGCGGGAGCGCTTACGCAGTATTTT. Looking up the rest from reference TRBV5-4 and TRBJ2-3 gives the full variable domain: ETGVTQSPTHLIKTRGQQVTLRCSSQSGHNTVSWYQQALGQGPQFIFQYYREEENGRGNFPPRFSGLQFPNYSSELNVNALELDDSALYLCASSLAKAGALTQYFGPGTRLTVL.

V gene TRBV11-2 combines with J gene TRBJ2-7; the match to TRBD2 covers 9 bases. This CDR3 is built from 14 residues. J was trimmed by 3 bases and V by 4 bases; bases with no gene match: 4. Germline V lookup: CDR1 SGHAT, CDR2 FQNNGV. CDR3 protein: CASSSPAGGYEQYV. CDR3 DNA: TGTGCCAGCAGCTCCCCAGCGGGAGGCTACGAGCAGTACGTC.

The chain has TRBV19 and TRBJ1-4; weak D call: TRBD1 (6 bases). Germline CDR1 is LNHDA and CDR2 is SQIVND (reference sequence). This CDR3 comprises 17 residues. Trimming cost V 8 bases and J 5 bases, with 24 bases left between them. CDR3 coding DNA: TGTGCCAGTCACCGCCAGGGGACGGACTTTTCGAATGAAAAACTGTTTTTT. Encoded protein: CASHRQGTDFSNEKLFF.

The chain carries TRBV11-2 and TRBJ2-1, with D possibly being TRBD2 (6 bases). Deletions cut 1 base from V and 7 bases from J, with 14 bases between. The germline gives CDR1 SGHAT, CDR2 FQNNGV. The CDR3 contains 15 residues. As DNA, the CDR3 is TGTGCCAGCAGCTTAGGGGCTAGCGAGAGGAATGAGCAGTTCTTC. It codes for CASSLGASERNEQFF.

The chain combines TRBV19 with TRBJ2-7, with D possibly matching TRBD2 (5 bases). Germline assignment: CDR1 LNHDA and CDR2 SQIVND (reference sequence). V was pared by 3 bases and J by 4 bases, with 16 bases between. The CDR3 is 15 amino acids. For the CDR3, the DNA is TGTGCCAGTAGTATCAGTATGTCGGGAACATACGAGCAGTACTTC. This encodes CASSISMSGTYEQYF.

V is TRBV4-1 and J is TRBJ1-4; D is perhaps TRBD1 (5 bases). Germline V gene sequence: CDR1 MGHRA, CDR2 YSYEKL. This CDR3 spans 14 amino acids. Between the trimmed V and J ends, which lost 2 bases and 10 bases, there was a span of 14 bases. The CDR3 sequence is CASSQPADRGKLFF. CDR3 nucleotide sequence: TGCGCCAGCAGCCAACCCGCCGATAGGGGAAAACTGTTTTTT.

The chain joins TRBV29-1 to TRBJ1-1; 7 positions agree with TRBD1. Germline loops: CDR1 SQVTM, CDR2 ANQGSEA. The CDR3 is made up of 13 amino acids. V shed 5 bases and J 5 bases; nucleotides not matched to a gene: 8. CDR3 loop: CSVSDRFSTEAFF. In DNA form, the CDR3 reads TGCAGCGTTTCGGACAGGTTTTCGACTGAAGCTTTCTTT.

V is TRBV5-8 and J is TRBJ2-7; D may be TRBD1 (7 bases). Germline CDR1 and CDR2: SGHTS and YDEGEE. The CDR3 is made up of 15 amino acids. Trimming took off 0 bases at V and 1 base at J, with 11 bases between the two ends. In DNA, the CDR3 is TGTGCCAGCAGCTTGGGCGGGACAGATTCCTACGAGCAGTACTTC. This encodes CASSLGGTDSYEQYF.

The chain couples TRBV9 to TRBJ2-3, with TRBD2 matching over 9 bases. Germline V gene lookup returns CDR1 SGDLS and CDR2 YYNGEE. This CDR3 contains 15 residues. V lost 3 bases, J lost 2 bases, and 4 bases stayed unmatched. CDR3 residues: CASSGLAGTTDTQYF. The DNA of the CDR3 is TGTGCCAGCAGCGGCCTAGCGGGAACCACAGATACGCAGTATTTT.

V usage is TRBV5-1 and J usage is TRBJ1-2; 7 bases are shared with TRBD1. CDR3 size: 15 residues. Germline-derived CDR1 and CDR2 are SGHRS and YFSETQ. The V gene end was trimmed by 4 bases and the J gene end by 4 bases; junction bases not matched to a gene: 10. The CDR3 here is CASSGRQGDVYGYTF. DNA of the CDR3: TGCGCCAGCAGCGGGCGACAGGGAGATGTCTATGGCTACACCTTC.

This sequence joins TRBV5-5 and TRBJ2-1; 13 nucleotides align to TRBD2. Trimming removed 4 bases from V and 8 bases from J; junction bases left unmatched: 6. Germline V CDR1 and CDR2: SGHKS, YYEKEE (reference sequence). This CDR3 comprises 15 residues. CDR3: CASSPGLAGDDEQFF. The CDR3 DNA reads TGTGCCAGCAGCCCTGGACTAGCGGGAGACGATGAGCAGTTCTTC.